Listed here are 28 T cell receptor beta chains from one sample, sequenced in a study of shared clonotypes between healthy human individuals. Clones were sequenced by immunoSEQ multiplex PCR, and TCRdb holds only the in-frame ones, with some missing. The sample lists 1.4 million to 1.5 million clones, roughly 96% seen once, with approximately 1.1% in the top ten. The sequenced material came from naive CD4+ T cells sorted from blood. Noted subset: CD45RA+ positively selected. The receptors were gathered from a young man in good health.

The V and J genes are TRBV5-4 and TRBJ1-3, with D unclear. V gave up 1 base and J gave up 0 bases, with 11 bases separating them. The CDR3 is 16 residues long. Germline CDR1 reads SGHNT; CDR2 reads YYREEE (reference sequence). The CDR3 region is CASSLWTGNSGNTIYF. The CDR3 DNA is TGTGCCAGCAGCTTGTGGACGGGAAACTCTGGAAACACCATATATTTT.

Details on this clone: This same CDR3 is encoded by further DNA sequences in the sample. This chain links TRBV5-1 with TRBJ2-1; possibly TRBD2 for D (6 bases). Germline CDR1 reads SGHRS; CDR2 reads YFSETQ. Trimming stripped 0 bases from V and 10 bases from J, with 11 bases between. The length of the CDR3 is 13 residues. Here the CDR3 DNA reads TGCGCCAGCAGCTTGGCCGCGGGAAGGGAGCAGTTCTTC. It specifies CASSLAAGREQFF. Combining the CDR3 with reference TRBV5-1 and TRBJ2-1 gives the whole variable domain KAGVTQTPRYLIKTRGQQVTLSCSPISGHRSVSWYQQTPGQGLQFLFEYFSETQRNKGNFPGRFSGRQFSNSRSEMNVSTLELGDSALYLCASSLAAGREQFFGPGTRLTVL.

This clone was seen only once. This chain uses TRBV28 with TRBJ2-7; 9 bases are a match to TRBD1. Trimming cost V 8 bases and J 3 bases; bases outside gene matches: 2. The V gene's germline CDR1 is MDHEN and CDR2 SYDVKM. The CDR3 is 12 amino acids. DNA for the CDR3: TGTGCCAGCGGGACAGGGAGCTACGAGCAGTACTTC. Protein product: CASGTGSYEQYF.

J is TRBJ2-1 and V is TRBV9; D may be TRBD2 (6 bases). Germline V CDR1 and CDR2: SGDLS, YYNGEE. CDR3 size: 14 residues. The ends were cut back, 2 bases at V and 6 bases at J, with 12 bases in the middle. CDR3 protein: CASSVEGAGNEQFF. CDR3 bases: TGTGCCAGCAGCGTGGAGGGAGCGGGCAATGAGCAGTTCTTC. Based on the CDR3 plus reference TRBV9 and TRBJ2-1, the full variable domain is DSGVTQTPKHLITATGQRVTLRCSPRSGDLSVYWYQQSLDQGLQFLIQYYNGEERAKGNILERFSAQQFPDLHSELNLSSLELGDSALYFCASSVEGAGNEQFFGPGTRLTVL.

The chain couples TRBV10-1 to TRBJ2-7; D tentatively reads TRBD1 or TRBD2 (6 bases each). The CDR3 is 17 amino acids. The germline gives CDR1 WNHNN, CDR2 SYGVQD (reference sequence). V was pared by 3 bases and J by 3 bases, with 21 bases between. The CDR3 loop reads CASSEIGLPGGGYEQYF. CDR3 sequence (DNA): TGCGCCAGCAGTGAAATTGGATTACCCGGGGGCGGCTACGAGCAGTACTTC.

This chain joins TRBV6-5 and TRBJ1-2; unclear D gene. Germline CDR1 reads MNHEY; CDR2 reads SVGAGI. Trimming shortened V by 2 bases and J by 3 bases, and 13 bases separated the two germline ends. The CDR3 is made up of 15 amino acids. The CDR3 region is CASSYADAPYYGYTF. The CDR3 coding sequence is TGTGCCAGCAGTTACGCGGACGCTCCCTACTATGGCTACACCTTC.

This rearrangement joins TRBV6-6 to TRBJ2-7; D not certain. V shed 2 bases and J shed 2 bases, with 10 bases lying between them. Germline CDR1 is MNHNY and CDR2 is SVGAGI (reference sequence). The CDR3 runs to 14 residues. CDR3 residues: CASSYRAGAYEQYF. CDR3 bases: TGTGCCAGCAGTTACCGGGCAGGAGCCTACGAGCAGTACTTC.

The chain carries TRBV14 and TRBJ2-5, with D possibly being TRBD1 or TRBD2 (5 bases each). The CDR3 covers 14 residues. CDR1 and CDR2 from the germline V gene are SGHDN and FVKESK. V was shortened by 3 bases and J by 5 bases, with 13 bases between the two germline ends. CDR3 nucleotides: TGTGCCAGCAGCCAGTGGGGCCCGGGGGAGACCCAGTACTTC. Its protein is CASSQWGPGETQYF.

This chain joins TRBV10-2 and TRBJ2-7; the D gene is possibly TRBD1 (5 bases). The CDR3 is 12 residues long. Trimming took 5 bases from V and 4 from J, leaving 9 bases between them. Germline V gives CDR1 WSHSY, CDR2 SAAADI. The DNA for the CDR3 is TGCGCCAGCAGTATGGACACTTACGAGCAGTACTTC. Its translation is CASSMDTYEQYF.

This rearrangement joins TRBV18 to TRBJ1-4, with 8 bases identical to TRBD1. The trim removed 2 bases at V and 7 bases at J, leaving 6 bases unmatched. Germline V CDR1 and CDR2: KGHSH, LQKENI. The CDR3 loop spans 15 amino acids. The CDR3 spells CASSPNRGRIEKLFF. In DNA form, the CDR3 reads TGTGCCAGCTCACCAAACAGGGGGAGGATTGAAAAACTGTTTTTT.

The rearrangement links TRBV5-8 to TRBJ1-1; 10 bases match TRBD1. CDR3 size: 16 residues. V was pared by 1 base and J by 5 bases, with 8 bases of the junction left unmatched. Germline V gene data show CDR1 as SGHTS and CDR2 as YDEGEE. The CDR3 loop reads CASSLRLPGQGTEAFF. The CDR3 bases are TGTGCCAGCAGCTTGAGACTTCCGGGACAGGGGACTGAAGCTTTCTTT.

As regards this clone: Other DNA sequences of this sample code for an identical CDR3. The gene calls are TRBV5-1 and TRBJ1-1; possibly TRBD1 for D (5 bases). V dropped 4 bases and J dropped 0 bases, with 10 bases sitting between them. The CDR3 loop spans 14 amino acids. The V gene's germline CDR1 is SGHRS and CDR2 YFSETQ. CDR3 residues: CASSPGLMNTEAFF. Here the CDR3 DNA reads TGCGCCAGCAGCCCGGGGCTTATGAACACTGAAGCTTTCTTT.

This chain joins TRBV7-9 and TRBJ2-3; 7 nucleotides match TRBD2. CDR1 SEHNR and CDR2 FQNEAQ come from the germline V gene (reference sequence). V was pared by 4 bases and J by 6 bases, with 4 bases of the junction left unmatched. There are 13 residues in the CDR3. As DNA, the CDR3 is TGTGCCAGCAGCTGGGGGAGGGAGGATACGCAGTATTTT. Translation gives CASSWGREDTQYF. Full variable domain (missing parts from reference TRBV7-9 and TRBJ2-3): DTGVSQNPRHKITKRGQNVTFRCDPISEHNRLYWYRQTLGQGPEFLTYFQNEAQLEKSRLLSDRFSAERPKGSFSTLEIQRTEQGDSAMYLCASSWGREDTQYFGPGTRLTVL.

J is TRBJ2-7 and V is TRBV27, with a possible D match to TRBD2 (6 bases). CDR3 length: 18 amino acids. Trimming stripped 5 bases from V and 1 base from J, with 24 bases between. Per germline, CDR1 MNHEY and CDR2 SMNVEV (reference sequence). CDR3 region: CASSPTPTWGDGSYEQYF. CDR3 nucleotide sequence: TGTGCCAGCAGTCCTACCCCTACATGGGGGGATGGATCCTACGAGCAGTACTTC.

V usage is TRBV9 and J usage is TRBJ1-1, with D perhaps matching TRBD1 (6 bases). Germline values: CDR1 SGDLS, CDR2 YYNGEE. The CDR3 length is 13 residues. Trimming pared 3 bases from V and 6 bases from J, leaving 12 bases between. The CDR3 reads CASSAHRDSEAFF. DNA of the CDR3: TGTGCCAGCAGCGCTCACAGGGACTCTGAAGCTTTCTTT.

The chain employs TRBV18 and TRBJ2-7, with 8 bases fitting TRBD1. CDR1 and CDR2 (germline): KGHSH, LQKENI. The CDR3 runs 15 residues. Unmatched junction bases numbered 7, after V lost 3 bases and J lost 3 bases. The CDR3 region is CASSPGQGISYEQYF. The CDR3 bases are TGTGCCAGCTCACCTGGACAGGGAATCAGCTACGAGCAGTACTTC.

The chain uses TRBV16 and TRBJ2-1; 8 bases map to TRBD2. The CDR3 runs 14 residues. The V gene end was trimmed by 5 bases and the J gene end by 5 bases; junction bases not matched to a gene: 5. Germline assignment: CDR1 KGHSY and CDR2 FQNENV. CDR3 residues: CASSAGGADNEQFF. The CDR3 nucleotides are TGTGCCAGCAGCGCCGGGGGGGCTGACAATGAGCAGTTCTTC.

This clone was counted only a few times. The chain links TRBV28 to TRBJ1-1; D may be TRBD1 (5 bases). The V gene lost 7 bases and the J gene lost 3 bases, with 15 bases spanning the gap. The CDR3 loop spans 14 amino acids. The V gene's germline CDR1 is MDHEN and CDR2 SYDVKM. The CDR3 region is CASNRDGWDTEAFF. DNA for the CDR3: TGTGCCAGCAATCGGGACGGCTGGGACACTGAAGCTTTCTTT.

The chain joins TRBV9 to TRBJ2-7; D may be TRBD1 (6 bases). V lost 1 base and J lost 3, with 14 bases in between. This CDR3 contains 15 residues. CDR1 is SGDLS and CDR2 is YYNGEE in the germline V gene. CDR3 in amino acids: CASSVNFRTDYEQYF. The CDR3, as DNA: TGTGCCAGCAGCGTAAATTTCCGGACAGACTACGAGCAGTACTTC.

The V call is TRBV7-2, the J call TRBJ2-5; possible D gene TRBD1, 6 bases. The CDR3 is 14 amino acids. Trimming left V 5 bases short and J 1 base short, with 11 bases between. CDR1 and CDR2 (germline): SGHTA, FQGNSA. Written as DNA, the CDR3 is TGTGCCAGCAGCCTATGGACAGTCCAAGAGACCCAGTACTTC. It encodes CASSLWTVQETQYF.

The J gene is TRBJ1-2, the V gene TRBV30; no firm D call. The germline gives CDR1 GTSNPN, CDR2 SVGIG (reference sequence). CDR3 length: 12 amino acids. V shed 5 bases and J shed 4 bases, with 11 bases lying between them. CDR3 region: CAWGSGGYGYTF. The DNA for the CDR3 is TGTGCCTGGGGCTCAGGTGGCTATGGCTACACCTTC.

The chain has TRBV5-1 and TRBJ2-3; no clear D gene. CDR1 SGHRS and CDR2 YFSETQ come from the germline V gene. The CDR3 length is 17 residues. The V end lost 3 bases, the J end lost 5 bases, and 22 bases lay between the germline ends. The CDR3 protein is CASSYQQQSPAGDTQYF. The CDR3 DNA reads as TGCGCCAGCAGCTACCAACAACAATCTCCCGCTGGAGATACGCAGTATTTT.

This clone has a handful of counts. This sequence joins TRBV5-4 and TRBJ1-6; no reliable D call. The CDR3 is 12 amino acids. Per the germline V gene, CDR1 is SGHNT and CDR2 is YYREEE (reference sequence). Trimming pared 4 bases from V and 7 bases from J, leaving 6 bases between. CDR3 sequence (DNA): TGTGCCAGCAGCCACAGAAATTCACCCCTCCACTTT. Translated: CASSHRNSPLHF.

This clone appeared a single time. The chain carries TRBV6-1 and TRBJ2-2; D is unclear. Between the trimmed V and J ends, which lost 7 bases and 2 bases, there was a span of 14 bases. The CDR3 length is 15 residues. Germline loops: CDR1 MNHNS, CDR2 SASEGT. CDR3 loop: CASIPLRLNTGELFF. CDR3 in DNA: TGTGCCAGCATCCCCCTGAGGCTCAACACCGGGGAGCTGTTTTTT.

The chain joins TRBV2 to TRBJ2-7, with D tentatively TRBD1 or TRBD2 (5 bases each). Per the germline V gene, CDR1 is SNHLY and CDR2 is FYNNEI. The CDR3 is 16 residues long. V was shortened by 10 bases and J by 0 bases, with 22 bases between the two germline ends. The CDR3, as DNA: TGTGCCATCAGCCCCCTCAGGGAAACTAGCTCCTACGAGCAGTACTTC. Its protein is CAISPLRETSSYEQYF.

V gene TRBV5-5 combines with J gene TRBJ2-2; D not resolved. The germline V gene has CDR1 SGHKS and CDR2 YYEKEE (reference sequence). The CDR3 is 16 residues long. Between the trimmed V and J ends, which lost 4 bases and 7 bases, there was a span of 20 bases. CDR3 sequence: CASSRTRQNHGGELFF. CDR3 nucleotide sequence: TGTGCCAGCAGCCGTACCCGCCAGAACCACGGCGGGGAGCTGTTTTTT.

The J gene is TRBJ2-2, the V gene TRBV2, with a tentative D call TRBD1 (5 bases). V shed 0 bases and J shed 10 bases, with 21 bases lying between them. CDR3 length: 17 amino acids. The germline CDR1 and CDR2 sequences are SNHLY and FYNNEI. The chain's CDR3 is CASSEALEDKLHPELFF. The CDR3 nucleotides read TGTGCCAGCAGTGAAGCCCTCGAGGACAAATTACACCCGGAGCTGTTTTTT.

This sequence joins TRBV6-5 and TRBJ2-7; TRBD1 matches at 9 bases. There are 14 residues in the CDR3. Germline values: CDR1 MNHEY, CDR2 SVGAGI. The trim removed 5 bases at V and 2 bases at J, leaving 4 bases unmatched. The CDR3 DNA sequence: TGTGCCAGCAGTGTTAACAGGGGGCCCTACGAGCAGTACTTC. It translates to CASSVNRGPYEQYF.